This is a list of T cell receptor beta chains from one sample in a study of vaccination and CD4 T cells after COVID-19. In TCRdb, the PCR reads were re-called with MiXCR into one record per CDR3 protein. The sample records more than 9,000 distinct CDR3 sequences, almost 60% being singletons. Their recognized antigens are unknown. Sequencing was carried out using CD4+ T cells from blood, cultured in vitro. These receptors all come from a human donor who had recovered from COVID-19. Both conserved end residues are part of each CDR3. A D gene is named only where the DNA matches it firmly. Clone size, where shown, is once, few, many, or a class for clones that have expanded.

J gene,V gene,CDR3 length,D gene,clone size,CDR3 DNA,CDR3 protein
TRBJ1-5,TRBV12-3/TRBV12-4,14,.,.,TGTGCCAGCAGTTGGGGGACGGAAAATCAGCCCCAGCATTTT,CASSWGTENQPQHF
TRBJ1-5,TRBV7-2,14,.,.,TGTGCCAGCAGCAAGGGGCAGGGCAATCAGCCCCAGCATTTT,CASSKGQGNQPQHF
TRBJ2-1,TRBV20-1,12,.,.,TGCAGTGCTAGAGATCGGATCAATGAGCAGTTCTTC,CSARDRINEQFF
TRBJ1-1,TRBV27,14,TRBD1,.,TGTGCCAGCAGTTGGACAGGGGCGGGCACTGAAGCTTTCTTT,CASSWTGAGTEAFF
TRBJ1-2,TRBV7-2,12,.,.,TGTGCCAGCAGCTTAGGACAGTATGGCTACACCTTC,CASSLGQYGYTF
TRBJ2-4,TRBV20-1,14,.,few,TGCAGTGCCCCTACAGCGCCCGCCAAAAACATTCAGTACTTC,CSAPTAPAKNIQYF
TRBJ2-2,TRBV4-2,17,.,once,TGTGCCAGCAGTCCCTACGTGGGAGGCTTGGACACCGGGGAGCTGTTTTTT,CASSPYVGGLDTGELFF
TRBJ2-3,TRBV4-1,13,.,.,TGCGCCAGCAGCCACCCCAGGACAGATACGCAGTATTTT,CASSHPRTDTQYF
TRBJ1-5,TRBV7-9,14,.,few,TGTGCCAGCAGCCGGGGGGGCGGCAATCAGCCCCAGCATTTT,CASSRGGGNQPQHF
TRBJ1-1,TRBV7-6,13,TRBD1,.,TGTGCCAGCAGCCCGACAGGGTTCACTGAAGCCTTCTTT,CASSPTGFTEAFF
TRBJ1-1,TRBV7-9,21,TRBD1,.,TGTGCCAGCAGCTCACCAACCTCAACAGGACAGGGGGCCCGAACTGGGTTCGAAGCTTTCTTT,CASSSPTSTGQGARTGFEAFF
TRBJ2-2,TRBV30,15,.,.,TGTGCCAGACAGGGTAGCGGGATGCACACCGGGGAGCTGTTTTTT,CARQGSGMHTGELFF
TRBJ2-5,TRBV12-3/TRBV12-4,17,.,.,TGTGCCAGCAGTATTCGACTCCTCTGGGAGTACCAAGAGACCCAGTACTTC,CASSIRLLWEYQETQYF
TRBJ1-1,TRBV11-2,12,.,.,TGTGCCAGCAGCTTCGCCGGCACTGAAGCTTTCTTT,CASSFAGTEAFF
TRBJ1-1,TRBV19,11,.,.,TGTGCCAGTAGTGTGGACACTGAAGCTTTCTTT,CASSVDTEAFF
TRBJ2-2,TRBV6-2/TRBV6-3,16,.,.,TGTGCCAGCACCTCCAGGAGACAGCTCAACACCGGGGAGCTGTTTTTT,CASTSRRQLNTGELFF
TRBJ2-2,TRBV28,15,.,once,TGTGCCAGCAGAGCCGGGACCCCCGACGCCGGGGAGCTGTTTTTT,CASRAGTPDAGELFF
TRBJ1-6,TRBV6-2/TRBV6-3,15,.,.,TGTGCCAGCAGACCCCCGGGGGGCTGGAATTCACCCCTCCACTTT,CASRPPGGWNSPLHF
TRBJ1-5,TRBV6-2/TRBV6-3,13,.,.,TGTGCCTGCCAACCTTATAGCAATCAGCCCCAGCATTTT,CACQPYSNQPQHF
TRBJ1-1,TRBV12-3/TRBV12-4,15,TRBD1,.,TGTGCCAGCAGTTTAGGGACAGGGAGAAACACTGAAGCTTTCTTT,CASSLGTGRNTEAFF
TRBJ1-1,TRBV24-1,12,.,few,TGTGCCACCAGTGATTCAGTGGGTGAAGCTTTCTTT,CATSDSVGEAFF
TRBJ2-2,TRBV5-1,15,.,.,TGCGCCAGCAGGCAAGACAATTCGAACACCGGGGAGCTGTTTTTT,CASRQDNSNTGELFF
TRBJ1-3,TRBV7-3,16,.,.,TGTGCCAGCAGCTTAACGGGCGGAAACTCTGGAAGCACCATATATTTT,CASSLTGGNSGSTIYF
TRBJ2-3,TRBV12-3/TRBV12-4,19,.,.,TGTGCCAGCAGTTTAGCGCTCCTGGCCAGGGAAGGCCACTCAGATACGCAGTATTTT,CASSLALLAREGHSDTQYF
TRBJ1-1,TRBV21-1,14,.,.,TGTGCCAGCAGCTCGCGGACGCCCTACCCTGAAGCTTTCTTT,CASSSRTPYPEAFF
TRBJ2-5,TRBV11-1,18,.,.,TGTGCCAGCAGCTTAGTGGGGCTTGCAGCGGGCTCTGAAGAGACCCAGTACTTC,CASSLVGLAAGSEETQYF
TRBJ1-1,TRBV2,13,TRBD1,.,TGTGCCAGCAGCAGGGACAGGAACACTGAAGCTTTCTTT,CASSRDRNTEAFF
TRBJ1-5,TRBV6-2/TRBV6-3,13,.,.,TGTGCCAGCAGCCCCAGGTGGGAGCAGCCCCAGCATTTT,CASSPRWEQPQHF
TRBJ1-1,TRBV29-1,12,.,.,TGCAGCGTAGCCTGGGGGACCGCTGAAGCTTTCTTT,CSVAWGTAEAFF
TRBJ1-2,TRBV30,14,TRBD1,.,TGTGCCTGCCTTCCTCCCGGGACAGGGAAGAGCTACACCTTC,CACLPPGTGKSYTF
TRBJ2-7,TRBV19,12,.,.,TGTGCCAGTAGCCTCGGAGGGTACGAGCAGTACTTC,CASSLGGYEQYF
TRBJ1-5,TRBV6-2/TRBV6-3,12,.,few,TGTGCCAGCAGAGGGGCGGATCAGCCCCAGCATTTT,CASRGADQPQHF
TRBJ2-1,TRBV20-1,12,TRBD1,.,TGCAGTGTCGGACAGGGGGACAATGAGCAGTTCTTC,CSVGQGDNEQFF
TRBJ2-5,TRBV7-9,13,.,.,TGTGCCAGCAGCTTGTTCCGGGCTGAGACCCAGTACTTC,CASSLFRAETQYF
TRBJ1-2,TRBV6-2/TRBV6-3,16,TRBD1,.,TGTGCCAGCAGAGGGACAGGGCGCCTCAGGGAACGTGGCTACACCTTC,CASRGTGRLRERGYTF
TRBJ1-1,TRBV5-1,13,.,.,TGCGCCAGCAGCTTTGACGGAAACACTGAAGCTTTCTTT,CASSFDGNTEAFF
TRBJ2-3,TRBV20-1,15,TRBD2,.,TGCAGTGCTCCCCGACTAGCGGGAGTGGGAGATACGCAGTATTTT,CSAPRLAGVGDTQYF
TRBJ2-2,TRBV2,14,.,.,TGTGCCAGCAGTGAATGGTCGGGCTCCGGGGAGCTGTTTTTT,CASSEWSGSGELFF
TRBJ2-3,TRBV5-4,15,TRBD1,.,TGTGCCAGCAGCTTGAAACAGGGGGTGGGAGATACGCAGTATTTT,CASSLKQGVGDTQYF